This TCR beta chain was recovered during a study of vaccination effects on CD4 cells after COVID-19 (dated by TCRdb to between 2022 and 2023). The study in broad terms: Each participant received two doses of an mRNA SARS-CoV-2 vaccine, either BNT162b2 or mRNA-1273. SARS-CoV-2 spike-specific CD4+ TCR repertoires from before and after mRNA vaccination were compared in COVID-19 convalescent patients and in infection-naive vaccine recipients. A total of approximately 9 COVID-19 convalescent patients and several SARS-CoV-2-naive healthy vaccine recipients were included in the full study. The Oncomine TCR Beta short-read assay on an Illumina iSeq 100 was used to sequence cultures from other donors in the study.

The library was generated by the immunoSEQ multiplex PCR assay. DNA from the cultured and isolated CD4+ T cells underwent TCR beta CDR3 sequencing. The original pipeline was this. Non-productive TCR sequences were discarded, and reads were trimmed to the CDR3 region, with only CDR3s of 7 or more amino acids retained. The MANAFEST web app was used to identify antigen-specific clonotypes by comparing expansion in peptide wells with expansion in reference cultures. To be called positive, a clone needed expansion at FDR<0.05 compared with the reference and with all other wells, an odds ratio greater than 5, and a frequency greater than 0.1% in two replicate wells. A clonotype was called cross-reactive if it was significantly expanded both in SARS-CoV-2 spike wells and in at least one common cold coronavirus spike condition. Levenshtein distance calculated with the stringdist R package was used to assess CDR3 similarity, and unrooted trees were constructed with ape in R 3.6.1. Here the immuneACCESS table is served through TCRdb, limited to in-frame sequences with V and J called. Missing clones are a known gap in these copies; in checked studies unresolved V genes cover under half, and the rest lacks a known reason. V, J and clone size were drawn from that table, and D and trimming were deduced from the DNA. The sample yields about 21,000 clones; about 68% were counted once. Approximately 20% of the sample rests with the top ten.

To identify antigen-specific CD4+ T cell clonotypes by their expansion, the ViraFEST assay first stimulated PBMC with viral peptide pools and then applied TCR sequencing. After less than 13 days of culture, CD4+ T cells were isolated with the EasySep CD4+ T cell isolation kit. None of the healthy vaccine recipients had a prior SARS-CoV-2 infection, which was confirmed by nucleocapsid antibody tests that came back negative both before and after vaccination. A few million PBMC per well were cultured with about 10 ug/ml peptides in IMDM containing 5% human AB serum, around 9.7 IU/ml IL-2 and gentamicin. Half of the culture medium was replaced with fresh IL-2-containing medium on days 3 and 7. Unless noted otherwise, every peptide stimulation condition was cultured in triplicate wells. PBMC were separated from whole blood using Ficoll-Paque Plus gradient centrifugation and were then either cryopreserved at -140C or used fresh. The overlapping peptide pools covered the spike proteins of SARS-CoV-2 and of the common cold coronaviruses HCoV-NL63, HCoV-OC43 and HCoV-229E. Genomic DNA was extracted from cultured CD4+ T cells with the QIAamp micro DNA kit.

Study-wide conclusions, independent of this receptor: In healthy vaccine recipients, vaccine-induced clones were almost all SARS-CoV-2 mono-reactive, with only 1 of 255 cross-reactive with common cold coronaviruses. Both infection-induced and vaccine-induced clones contracted markedly at late post-vaccination timepoints, which is consistent with waning T cell responses. The study was limited by a small number of convalescent patients and lacked early post-infection timepoints.

As encoded in the germline V gene, CDR1 is SGHRS while CDR2 is YFSETQ. From the cysteine through the phenylalanine, the CDR3 covers 13 amino acids. The read is trimmed to its CDR3 DNA, 39 bases read in frame from base 1. V and J are truncated by 5 bases and 7 bases respectively, leaving an intervening sequence of 12 bases. This clone was seen once. Its specific antigen is unknown. No quality values exist for individual bases; no much larger clone is one base distant. The rearranged chain carries TRBV5-1 and TRBJ2-2; the D gene identity is not certain. The sequences come from CD4+ T cells from PBMCs cultured with HCoV-NL63 spike peptides, collected before COVID-19 vaccination. In light of the paper, this sample's cell subset or site label describes: HCoV-NL63 spike overlapping peptide pool stimulation. The source is a human donor who received a COVID-19 vaccine. The DNA sequence is as follows: TGCGCCAGCAGATTCGTAGGGATCGGGGAGCTGTTTTTT. Its protein product is CASRFVGIGELFF.